The clone carrying this T cell receptor (beta chain) occurred once. Its antigen is unknown. Once cultured for nine to ten days, the cells underwent separation to obtain CD4+ T cells. This entry is derived from a study of vaccination effects on CD4 cells after COVID-19. CDR1 is LNHNV and CDR2 is YYDKDF in the germline V gene (reference sequence). V shed 0 bases and J shed 3 bases, with 9 bases lying between them. CDR3 length: 15 amino acids. Measured with immunoSEQ multiplex PCR; TCRdb has only the in-frame clones, and not every one. The top ten clones hold just over 3% of a sample with about 58,000 clones, 60% to 85% of them seen once.

This rearrangement joins TRBV15 to TRBJ1-5; D unclear. The sequencing used CD4+ T cells from PBMCs cultured without peptide, collected before COVID-19 vaccination. This TCR derives from a human donor who received a COVID-19 vaccine. CDR3 nucleotides: TGTGCCACCAGCAGAGATACGGGGTCCAATCAGCCCCAGCATTTT. Protein product: CATSRDTGSNQPQHF.